This T cell receptor (beta chain) appears in the sequencing data of a study of identical twins. TCRdb fed the 5' RACE reads into MiXCR, producing one record per CDR3 protein. This table has roughly 350,000 distinct CDR3 sequences, roughly 12% appearing once. The CDR3 covers 15 residues. Germline CDR1 is MRHNA and CDR2 is SNTAGT. With 3 bases removed from V and 1 base from J, the gap between germline ends came to 11 bases. This clonotype was counted a few times. What it binds is not known. Whole-study results and caveats: Findings depended on cross-sectional statistics rather than tracking the same donors. Excess sharing by twins proved weaker in beta out-of-frame sequences.

These records were also assigned to another study, of yellow fever vaccine responses in identical twins.

The sequencing input was CD8+ T cells sorted from blood. This receptor was identified in a woman aged 18-35 years in good health. This rearrangement joins TRBV6-4 to TRBJ2-3, with unresolved D. The CDR3 DNA sequence: TGTGCCAGCAGTGAAGGTAGAACAGGCACAGATACGCAGTATTTT. Protein: CASSEGRTGTDTQYF.